This record concerns one TCR beta chain sequence. The sample belongs to a study of blood T cell repertoires in COVID-19. Original analysis: Reference gene primer amplification gave nucleated cell count estimates. Sequencing used immunoSEQ multiplex PCR; TCRdb keeps in-frame clones, though not all of them. D and trimming come from the DNA, and the V and J calls and clone size come from that table. This table has about 190,000 clones, approximately 90% appearing once. Sequencing was carried out using peripheral blood. This TCR came from a man aged 25 to 40 with acute or convalescent COVID-19.

This chain's CDR3 is CASSEMGQGVHEQFF. The CDR3 DNA reads TGCGCCAGCAGTGAAATGGGACAGGGGGTCCATGAGCAGTTCTTC. This chain links TRBV10-2 with TRBJ2-1; 11 nucleotides align to TRBD1. With 3 bases clipped from V and 8 bases from J, the junction kept 6 bases outside the gene matches. The CDR3 is 15 residues long. In germline, CDR1 is WSHSY, CDR2 SAAADI.